This is a list of T cell receptor beta chains from one sample in a study of blood T cells in healthy people across ages. From the 5' RACE reads, TCRdb called clonotypes with MiXCR, one entry per CDR3 protein. The repertoire holds over 1.5 million distinct CDR3 sequences, with just under 50% as singletons. The sequenced material came from blood. Receptor source: a woman aged 40-49 years in good health. CDR3s include the opening cysteine and the closing phenylalanine or tryptophan.

length	J	V	CDR3
15	TRBJ2-7	TRBV3-1	CASSQFGGGAYEQYF
21	TRBJ2-1	TRBV6-1	CASSEVSPGLAGGRTYNEQFF
12	TRBJ1-2	TRBV20-1	CSAIDRGYGYTF
16	TRBJ2-5	TRBV7-6	CASSLGRAGGTDEQYF
13	TRBJ2-5	TRBV5-1	CASSPGWEETQYF
12	TRBJ2-7	TRBV3-1	CASSRVMDEQYF
17	TRBJ2-5	TRBV29-1	CGVAGGTSGGARETQYF
16	TRBJ2-3	TRBV7-9	CASSGGTQAGSDTQYF
14	TRBJ2-7	TRBV3-1	CASSLEVLAYEQYF
16	TRBJ2-1	TRBV10-3	CAISESWVDSGVEQFF
14	-	TRBV20-1	CSAKTGTVQETQYF
16	TRBJ2-1	TRBV4-1	CASSQLAGGKPLEQFF
16	-	TRBV2	CASSGPVIGDMETQYF
15	TRBJ2-5	TRBV4-2	CASSQDSGGPETQYF
15	TRBJ2-3	TRBV29-1	CSVEEATKRGAPQYF
12	TRBJ1-2	TRBV29-1	CSVDTADYGYTF
15	TRBJ1-6	TRBV4-1	CASSQWDRDNSPLHF
13	TRBJ2-3	TRBV12-3/TRBV12-4	CAGSLGFTDTQYF
14	TRBJ1-2	TRBV5-1	CASSLVTGPGGYTF
14	TRBJ1-5	TRBV28	CASSRGYSNQPQHF
13	TRBJ1-1	TRBV7-3	CASSPRGQAEAFF
15	TRBJ2-5	TRBV7-2	CASSPSGRIYNEQYF
13	TRBJ2-5	TRBV29-1	CSVGGQVQETQYF
16	TRBJ2-1	TRBV6-1	CASSEVDGGAGNEQFF
15	TRBJ1-5	TRBV20-1	CSAREGQGGGQPQHF
13	TRBJ1-2	TRBV6-4	CASKDLAGAGYTF
14	TRBJ2-7	TRBV7-2	CASSLTGQGYEQYF
17	TRBJ2-7	TRBV6-2/TRBV6-3	CASSYGTSGVSSYEQYF
13	TRBJ2-3	TRBV20-1	CSARPLAEYTQYF
15	TRBJ2-1	TRBV5-1	CASSLVHGPYNEQFF
14	TRBJ1-1	TRBV5-1	CASSITGVYTEAFF
14	TRBJ2-7	TRBV7-2	CASSSQTGPYEQYF
14	-	TRBV7-2	CAGSLDPGSGTQYF
15	TRBJ2-1	TRBV7-3	CASSRSGTSYNEQFF
17	TRBJ2-1	TRBV25-1	CASSGNPGTGDSNEQFF
15	TRBJ2-3	TRBV28	CASSPGTGATDTQYF